This TCR beta chain is from a study of T-cell memory formation after mild COVID-19. The CDR3 is 15 residues long. Germline CDR1 and CDR2: DFQATT and SNEGSKA (reference sequence). J gave up 6 bases and V 6 bases, and 16 bases lay outside the gene matches. With constant-segment primers, 5'RACE yielded cDNA libraries of TCR alpha and TCR beta that carried sample barcodes and UMIs. TCRdb reprocessed the 5' RACE reads via MiXCR and lists one record per CDR3 protein. The table shows around 410,000 distinct CDR3 sequences, with 23% occurring only once. Study-wide results and limits: Clones that shrank (day 15 to 85) were balanced CD4/CD8, whereas later expanders leaned CD4+. Prior to infection, memory already included some responding clones, suggesting cross-reactive memory joined.

In regard to this clonotype: What it recognizes is unknown.

The TCR was taken from an adult woman who had mild COVID-19 (a few samples of this study predate the infection). Cell type and time point are not known. The sample taken for sequencing was PBMCs or a T cell subset sorted from them (not recorded which). This rearrangement joins TRBV20-1 to TRBJ2-7; 8 nucleotides line up with TRBD1. The CDR3 loop reads CSARDSGQVFSEQYF. For the CDR3, the DNA is TGCAGTGCCCGAGACTCGGGACAGGTCTTCAGCGAGCAGTACTTC.